This T cell receptor (beta chain) originates from a study of identical twins. One entry per CDR3 protein, called by TCRdb with MiXCR from the 5' RACE reads. Of nearly 650,000 distinct CDR3 sequences in the sample, just over 7% were seen once. No donor was unhealthy or non-Caucasian. This CDR3 is 12 amino acids long. Trimming left V 5 bases short and J 5 bases short, with 7 bases between. From germline, CDR1 is ENHRY and CDR2 SYGVKD. Separately, the same data were catalogued under a study of yellow fever vaccine responses in identical twins.

Material for sequencing was PBMCs. This receptor was identified in a woman between 18 and 29 years old in good health. The V gene is TRBV10-3, the J gene TRBJ2-1, with no clear D. CDR3 residues: CAISLNHNEQFF. In nucleotides, the CDR3 is TGTGCCATCAGTCTGAATCACAATGAGCAGTTCTTC.